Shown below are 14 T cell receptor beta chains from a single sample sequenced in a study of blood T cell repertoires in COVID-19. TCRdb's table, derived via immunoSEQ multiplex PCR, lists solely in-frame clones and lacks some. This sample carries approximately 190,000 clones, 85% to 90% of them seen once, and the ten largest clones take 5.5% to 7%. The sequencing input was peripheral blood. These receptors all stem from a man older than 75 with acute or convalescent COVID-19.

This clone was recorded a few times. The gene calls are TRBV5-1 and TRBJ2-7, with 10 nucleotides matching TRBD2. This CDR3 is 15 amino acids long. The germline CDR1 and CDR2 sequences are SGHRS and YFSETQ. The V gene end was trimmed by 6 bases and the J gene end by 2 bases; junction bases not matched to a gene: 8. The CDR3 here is CASTLSGTSAYEQYF. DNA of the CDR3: TGCGCCAGCACTCTATCCGGGACTAGCGCCTACGAGCAGTACTTC.

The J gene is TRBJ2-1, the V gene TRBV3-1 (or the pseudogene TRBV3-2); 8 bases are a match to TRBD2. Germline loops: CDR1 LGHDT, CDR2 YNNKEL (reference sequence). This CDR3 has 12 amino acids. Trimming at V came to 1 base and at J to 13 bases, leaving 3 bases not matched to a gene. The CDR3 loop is CASSQGLAKQFF. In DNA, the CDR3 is TGTGCCAGCAGCCAAGGACTAGCGAAACAGTTCTTC.

CDR3 sequence: CASSFERENGEQYF. DNA for the CDR3: TGTGCCAGCAGTTTCGAGCGGGAGAATGGCGAGCAGTACTTC. The V gene is TRBV28, the J gene TRBJ2-7; 8 bases match TRBD2. The ends lost 3 bases at V and 6 bases at J; junction bases unmatched: 7. The CDR3 contains 14 residues. Germline values: CDR1 MDHEN, CDR2 SYDVKM. Full variable domain (missing parts from reference TRBV28 and TRBJ2-7): DVKVTQSSRYLVKRTGEKVFLECVQDMDHENMFWYRQDPGLGLRLIYFSYDVKMKEKGDIPEGYSVSREKKERFSLILESASTNQTSMYLCASSFERENGEQYFGPGTRLTVT.

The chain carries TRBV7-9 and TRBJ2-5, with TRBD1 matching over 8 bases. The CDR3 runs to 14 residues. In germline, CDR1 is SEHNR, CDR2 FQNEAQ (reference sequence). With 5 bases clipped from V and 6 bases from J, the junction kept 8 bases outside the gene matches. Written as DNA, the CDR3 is TGTGCCAGCAGCGCCCGGACAGGGACGAAGACCCAGTACTTC. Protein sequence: CASSARTGTKTQYF.

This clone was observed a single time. In nucleotides, the CDR3 is TGTGCCAGCAGCTTAGGTGGACTAGCGGGCGTGGGAGAGACCCAGTACTTC. It translates to CASSLGGLAGVGETQYF. The rearrangement joins TRBV7-7 to TRBJ2-5, with 11 bases identical to TRBD2. The CDR3 is 17 amino acids. The trim removed 1 base at V and 4 bases at J, leaving 8 bases unmatched. Germline CDR1 is SSHAT and CDR2 is FNYEAQ (reference sequence).

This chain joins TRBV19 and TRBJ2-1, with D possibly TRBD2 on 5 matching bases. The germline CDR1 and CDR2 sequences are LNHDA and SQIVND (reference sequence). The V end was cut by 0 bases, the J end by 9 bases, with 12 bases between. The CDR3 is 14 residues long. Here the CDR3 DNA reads TGTGCCAGTAGTATAGACCCGAGACGGGGTGAGCAGTTCTTC. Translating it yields CASSIDPRRGEQFF.

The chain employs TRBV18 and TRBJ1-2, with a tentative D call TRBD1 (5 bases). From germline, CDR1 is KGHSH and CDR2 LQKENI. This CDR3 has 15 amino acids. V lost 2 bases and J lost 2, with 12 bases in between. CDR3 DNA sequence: TGTGCCAGCTCACCATCAACAGGTCTCAACTATGGCTACACCTTC. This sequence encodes CASSPSTGLNYGYTF.

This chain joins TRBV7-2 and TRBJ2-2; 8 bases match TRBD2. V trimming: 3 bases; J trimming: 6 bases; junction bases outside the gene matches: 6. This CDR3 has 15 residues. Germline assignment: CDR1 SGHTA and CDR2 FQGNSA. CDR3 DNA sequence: TGTGCCAGCAGCTTGTCGGGAGGGCTCCCCGGGGAGCTGTTTTTT. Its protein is CASSLSGGLPGELFF.

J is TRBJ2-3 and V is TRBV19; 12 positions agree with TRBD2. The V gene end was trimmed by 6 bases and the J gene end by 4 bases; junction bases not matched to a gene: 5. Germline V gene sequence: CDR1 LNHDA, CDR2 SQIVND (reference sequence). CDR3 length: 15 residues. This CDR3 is CASSQLAGGSDTQYF. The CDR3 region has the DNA TGTGCCAGTAGCCAACTAGCGGGAGGCTCAGATACGCAGTATTTT.

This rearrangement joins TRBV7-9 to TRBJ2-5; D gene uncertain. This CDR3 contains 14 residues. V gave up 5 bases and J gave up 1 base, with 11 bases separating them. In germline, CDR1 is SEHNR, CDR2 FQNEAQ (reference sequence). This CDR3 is CASSPPWAQETQYF. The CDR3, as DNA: TGTGCCAGCAGCCCTCCCTGGGCCCAAGAGACCCAGTACTTC.

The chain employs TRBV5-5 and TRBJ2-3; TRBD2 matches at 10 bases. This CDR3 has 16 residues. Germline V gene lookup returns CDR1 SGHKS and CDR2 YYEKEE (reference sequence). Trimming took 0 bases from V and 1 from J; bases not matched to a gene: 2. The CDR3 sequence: CASSLALAGGTDTQYF. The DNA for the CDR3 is TGTGCCAGCAGCTTGGCCCTAGCGGGGGGCACAGATACGCAGTATTTT. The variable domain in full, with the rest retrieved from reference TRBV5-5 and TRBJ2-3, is DAGVTQSPTHLIKTRGQQVTLRCSPISGHKSVSWYQQVLGQGPQFIFQYYEKEERGRGNFPDRFSARQFPNYSSELNVNALLLGDSALYLCASSLALAGGTDTQYFGPGTRLTVL.

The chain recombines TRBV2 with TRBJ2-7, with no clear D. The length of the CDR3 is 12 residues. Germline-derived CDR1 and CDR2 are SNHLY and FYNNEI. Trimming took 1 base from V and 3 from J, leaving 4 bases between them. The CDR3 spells CASSEGSYEQYF. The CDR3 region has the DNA TGTGCCAGCAGTGAAGGCAGCTACGAGCAGTACTTC.

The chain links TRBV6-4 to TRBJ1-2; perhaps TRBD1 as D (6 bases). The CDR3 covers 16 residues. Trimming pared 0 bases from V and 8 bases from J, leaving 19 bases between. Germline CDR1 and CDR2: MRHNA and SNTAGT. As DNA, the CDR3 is TGTGCCAGCAGTGACTCGAATCAGGGGTGGGAATTGGGCTACACCTTC. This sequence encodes CASSDSNQGWELGYTF.

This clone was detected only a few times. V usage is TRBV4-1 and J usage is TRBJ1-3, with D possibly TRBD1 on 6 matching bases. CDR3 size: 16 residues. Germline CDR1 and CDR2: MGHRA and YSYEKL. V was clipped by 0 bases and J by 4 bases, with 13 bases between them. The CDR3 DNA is TGCGCCAGCAGCCAAGATCCCCCAGGGGCGGGAAACACCATATATTTT. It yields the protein CASSQDPPGAGNTIYF.